This T cell receptor beta chain was recovered during a study of graft-versus-host responses after intestinal transplantation. General study points: HvG clone declines early post-transplant were associated with peak circulating GvH levels.

Sequencing used immunoSEQ multiplex PCR; TCRdb keeps in-frame clones, though not all of them. The repertoire consists of roughly 90,000 clones, with approximately 90% occurring once and the leading ten covering approximately 0.33%. In germline, CDR1 is SGDLS, CDR2 YYNGEE. Germline trimming cut 3 bases from V and 7 bases from J; bases unmatched to any gene: 4. CDR3 length: 14 residues. Notes on this clone: Its antigen remains unknown.

The input for sequencing was unstimulated CD4+ T cells sorted from spleen or lymph node cells, taken before transplant. The chain combines TRBV9 with TRBJ2-2; 9 bases fit TRBD1. The clonotype comes from a human donor who was the organ donor for an intestinal transplant. CDR3 protein: CASSGTGGDGELFF. CDR3 bases: TGTGCCAGCAGCGGAACAGGGGGCGACGGGGAGCTGTTTTTT.